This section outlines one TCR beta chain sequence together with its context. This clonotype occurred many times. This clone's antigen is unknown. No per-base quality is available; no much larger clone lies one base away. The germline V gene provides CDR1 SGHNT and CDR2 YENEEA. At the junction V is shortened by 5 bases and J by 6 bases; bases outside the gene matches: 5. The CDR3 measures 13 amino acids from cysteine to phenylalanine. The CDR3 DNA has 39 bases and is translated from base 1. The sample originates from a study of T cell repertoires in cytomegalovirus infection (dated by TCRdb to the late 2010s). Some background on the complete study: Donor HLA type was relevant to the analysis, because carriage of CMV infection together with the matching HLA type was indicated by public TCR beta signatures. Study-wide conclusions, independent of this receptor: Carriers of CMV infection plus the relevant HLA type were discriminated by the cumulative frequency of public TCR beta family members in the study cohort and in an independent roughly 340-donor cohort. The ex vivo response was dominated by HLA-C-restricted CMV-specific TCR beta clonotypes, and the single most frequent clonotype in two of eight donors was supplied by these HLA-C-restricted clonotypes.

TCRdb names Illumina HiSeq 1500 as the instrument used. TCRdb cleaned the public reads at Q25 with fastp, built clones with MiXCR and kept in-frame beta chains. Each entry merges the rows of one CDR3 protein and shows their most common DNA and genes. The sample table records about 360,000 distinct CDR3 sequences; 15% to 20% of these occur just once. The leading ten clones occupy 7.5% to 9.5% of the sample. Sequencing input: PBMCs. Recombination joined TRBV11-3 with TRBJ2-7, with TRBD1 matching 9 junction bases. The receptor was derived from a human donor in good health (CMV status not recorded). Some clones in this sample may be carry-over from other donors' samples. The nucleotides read TGTGCCAGCAGCCGGGACAGGGAGGGCGAGCAGTACTTC. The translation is CASSRDREGEQYF.